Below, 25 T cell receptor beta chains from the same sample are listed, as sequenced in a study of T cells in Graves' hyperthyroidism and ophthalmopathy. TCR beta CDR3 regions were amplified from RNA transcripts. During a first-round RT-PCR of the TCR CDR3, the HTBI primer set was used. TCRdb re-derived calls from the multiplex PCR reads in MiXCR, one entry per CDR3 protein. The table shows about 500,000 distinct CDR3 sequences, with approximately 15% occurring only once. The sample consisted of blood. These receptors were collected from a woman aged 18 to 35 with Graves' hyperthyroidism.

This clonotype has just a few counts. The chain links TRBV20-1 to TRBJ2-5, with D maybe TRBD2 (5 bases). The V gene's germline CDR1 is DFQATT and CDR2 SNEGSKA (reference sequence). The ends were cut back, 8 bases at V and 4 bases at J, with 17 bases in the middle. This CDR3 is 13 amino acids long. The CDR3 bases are TGCAGTCCAAGACGTCTAGCTGCAGAGACCCAGTACTTC. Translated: CSPRRLAAETQYF.

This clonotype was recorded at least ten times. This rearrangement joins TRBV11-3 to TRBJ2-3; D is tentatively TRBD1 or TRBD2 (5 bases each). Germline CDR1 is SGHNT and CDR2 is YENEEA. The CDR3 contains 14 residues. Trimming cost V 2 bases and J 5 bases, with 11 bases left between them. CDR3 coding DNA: TGTGCCAGCAGCTTACAGGGTGCGGGAGATACGCAGTATTTT. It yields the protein CASSLQGAGDTQYF.

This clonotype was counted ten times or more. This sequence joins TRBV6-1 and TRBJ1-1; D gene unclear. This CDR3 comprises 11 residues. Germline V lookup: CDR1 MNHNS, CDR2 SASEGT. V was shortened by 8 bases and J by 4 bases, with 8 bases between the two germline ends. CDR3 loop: CASSPGTEAFF. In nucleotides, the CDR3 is TGTGCCAGCTCACCCGGCACTGAAGCTTTCTTT.

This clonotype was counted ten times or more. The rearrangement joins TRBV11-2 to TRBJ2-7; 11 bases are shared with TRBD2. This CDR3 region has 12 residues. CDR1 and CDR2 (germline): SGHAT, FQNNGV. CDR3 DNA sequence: TGTGTGGGTAGCGGGAGGGCCTCCGAGCAGTACTTC. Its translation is CVGSGRASEQYF.

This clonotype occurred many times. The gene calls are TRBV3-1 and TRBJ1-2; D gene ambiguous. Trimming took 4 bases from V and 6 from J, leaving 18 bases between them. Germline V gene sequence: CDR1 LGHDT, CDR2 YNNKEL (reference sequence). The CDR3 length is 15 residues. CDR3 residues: CASSLGLGRKDGYTF. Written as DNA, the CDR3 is TGTGCCAGCAGCCTGGGTTTAGGGAGAAAGGATGGCTACACCTTC.

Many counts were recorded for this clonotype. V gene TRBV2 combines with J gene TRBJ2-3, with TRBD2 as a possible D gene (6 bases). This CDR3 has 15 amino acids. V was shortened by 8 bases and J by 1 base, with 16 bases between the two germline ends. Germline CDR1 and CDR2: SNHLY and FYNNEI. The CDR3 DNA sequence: TGTGCCAGCCTCGCACTAGCTTCTGGCACAGATACGCAGTATTTT. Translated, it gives CASLALASGTDTQYF.

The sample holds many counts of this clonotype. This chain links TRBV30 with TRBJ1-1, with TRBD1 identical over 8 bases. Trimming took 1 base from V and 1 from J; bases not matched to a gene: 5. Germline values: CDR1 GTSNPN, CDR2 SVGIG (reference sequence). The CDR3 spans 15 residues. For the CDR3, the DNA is TGTGCCTGGAGTGCCGCAGGGACAGGGAACACTGAAGCTTTCTTT. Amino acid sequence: CAWSAAGTGNTEAFF.

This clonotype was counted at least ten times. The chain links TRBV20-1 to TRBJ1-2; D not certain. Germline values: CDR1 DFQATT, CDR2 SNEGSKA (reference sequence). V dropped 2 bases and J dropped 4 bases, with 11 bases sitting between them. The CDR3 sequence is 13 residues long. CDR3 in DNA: TGCAGTGCTAGATCGGGCGGCTCCTATGGCTACACCTTC. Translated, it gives CSARSGGSYGYTF.

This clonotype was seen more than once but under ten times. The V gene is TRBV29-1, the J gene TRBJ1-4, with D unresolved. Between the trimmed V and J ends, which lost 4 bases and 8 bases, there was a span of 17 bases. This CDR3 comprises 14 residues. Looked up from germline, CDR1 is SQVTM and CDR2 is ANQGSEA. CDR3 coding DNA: TGCAGCGTTGCTCCCTCATCGTCCCACGAAAAACTGTTTTTT. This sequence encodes CSVAPSSSHEKLFF.

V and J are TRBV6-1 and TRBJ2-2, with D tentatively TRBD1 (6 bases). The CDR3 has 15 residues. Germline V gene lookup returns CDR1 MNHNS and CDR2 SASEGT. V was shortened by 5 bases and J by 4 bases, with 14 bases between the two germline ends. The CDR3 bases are TGTGCCAGCAGTAGAGAGCGCAGGGGCACCGGGGAGCTGTTTTTT. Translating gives CASSRERRGTGELFF.

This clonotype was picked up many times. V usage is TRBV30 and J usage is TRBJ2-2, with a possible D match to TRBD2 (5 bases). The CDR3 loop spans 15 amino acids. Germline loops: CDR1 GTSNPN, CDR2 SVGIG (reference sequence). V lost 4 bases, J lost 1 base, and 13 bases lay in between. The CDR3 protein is CAWTPPGKNTGELFF. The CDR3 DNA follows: TGTGCCTGGACCCCCCCCGGGAAGAACACCGGGGAGCTGTTTTTT.

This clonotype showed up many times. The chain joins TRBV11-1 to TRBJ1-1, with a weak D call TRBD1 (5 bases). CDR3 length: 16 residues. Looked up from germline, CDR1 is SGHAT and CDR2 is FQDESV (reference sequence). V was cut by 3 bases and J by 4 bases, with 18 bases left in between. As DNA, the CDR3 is TGTGCCAGCAGCTTGGGGCCGTATATGAGGGGCACTGAAGCTTTCTTT. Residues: CASSLGPYMRGTEAFF.

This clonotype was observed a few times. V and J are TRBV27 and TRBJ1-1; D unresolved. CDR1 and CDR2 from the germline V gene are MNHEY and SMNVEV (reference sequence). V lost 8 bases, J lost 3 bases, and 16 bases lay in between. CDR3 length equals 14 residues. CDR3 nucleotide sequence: TGTGCCAGCCGGTTGACGCTTCGGGACACTGAAGCTTTCTTT. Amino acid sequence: CASRLTLRDTEAFF.

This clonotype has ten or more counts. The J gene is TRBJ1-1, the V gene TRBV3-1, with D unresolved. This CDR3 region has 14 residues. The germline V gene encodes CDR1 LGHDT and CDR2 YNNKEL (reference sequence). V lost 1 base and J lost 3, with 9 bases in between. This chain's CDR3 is CASSQGLGDTEAFF. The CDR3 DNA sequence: TGTGCCAGCAGCCAAGGGCTCGGGGACACTGAAGCTTTCTTT.

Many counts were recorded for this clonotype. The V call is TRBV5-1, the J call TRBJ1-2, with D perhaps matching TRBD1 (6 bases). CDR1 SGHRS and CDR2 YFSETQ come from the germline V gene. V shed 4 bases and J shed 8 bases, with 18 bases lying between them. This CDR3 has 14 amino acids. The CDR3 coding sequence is TGCGCCAGCAGCCCCCTGGACAGCGGATCCGGCTACACCTTC. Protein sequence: CASSPLDSGSGYTF.

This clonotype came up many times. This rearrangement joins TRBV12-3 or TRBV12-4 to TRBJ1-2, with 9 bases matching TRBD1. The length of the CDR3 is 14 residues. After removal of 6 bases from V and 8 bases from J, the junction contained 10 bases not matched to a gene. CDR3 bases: TGTGCCAGCAGAAGGGGGGACAGGGCTCGGGGCTACACCTTC. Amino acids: CASRRGDRARGYTF.

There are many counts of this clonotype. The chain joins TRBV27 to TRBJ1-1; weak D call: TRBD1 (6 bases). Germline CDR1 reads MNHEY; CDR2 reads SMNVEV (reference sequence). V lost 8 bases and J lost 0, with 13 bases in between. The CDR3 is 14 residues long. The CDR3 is CASVGGRLNTEAFF. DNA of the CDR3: TGTGCCAGCGTGGGGGGCCGGCTGAACACTGAAGCTTTCTTT.

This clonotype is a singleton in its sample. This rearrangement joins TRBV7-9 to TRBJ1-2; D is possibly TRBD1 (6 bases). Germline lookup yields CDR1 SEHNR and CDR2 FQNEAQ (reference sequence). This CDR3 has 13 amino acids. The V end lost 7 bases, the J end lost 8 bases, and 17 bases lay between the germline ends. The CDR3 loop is CASTTEGEDGYTF. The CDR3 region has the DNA TGTGCCAGCACCACCGAGGGGGAGGACGGCTACACCTTC. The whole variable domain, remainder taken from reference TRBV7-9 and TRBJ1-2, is DTGVSQNPRHKITKRGQNVTFRCDPISEHNRLYWYRQTLGQGPEFLTYFQNEAQLEKSRLLSDRFSAERPKGSFSTLEIQRTEQGDSAMYLCASTTEGEDGYTFGSGTRLTVV.

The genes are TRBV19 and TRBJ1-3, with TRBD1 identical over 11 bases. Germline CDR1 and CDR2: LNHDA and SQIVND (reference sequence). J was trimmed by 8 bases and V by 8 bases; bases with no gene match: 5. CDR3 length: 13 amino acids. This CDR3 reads CASSRDRGDTIYF. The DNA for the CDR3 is TGTGCCAGTTCTCGGGACAGGGGGGACACCATATATTTT.

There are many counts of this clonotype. CDR3 in amino acids: CASSLETLNTEAFF. The CDR3 bases are TGCGCCAGCAGCTTGGAAACACTTAACACTGAAGCTTTCTTT. The V and J genes are TRBV5-1 and TRBJ1-1; D is unresolved. This CDR3 contains 14 residues. V was cut by 0 bases and J by 2 bases, with 8 bases left in between. Germline-derived CDR1 and CDR2 are SGHRS and YFSETQ.

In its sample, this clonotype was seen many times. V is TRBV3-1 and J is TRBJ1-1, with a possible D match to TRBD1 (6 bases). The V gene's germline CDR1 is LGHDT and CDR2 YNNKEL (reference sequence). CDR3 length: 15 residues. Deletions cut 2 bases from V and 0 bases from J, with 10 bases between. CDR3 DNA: TGTGCCAGCAGCCAATTAGGGGGATTGAACACTGAAGCTTTCTTT. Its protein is CASSQLGGLNTEAFF.

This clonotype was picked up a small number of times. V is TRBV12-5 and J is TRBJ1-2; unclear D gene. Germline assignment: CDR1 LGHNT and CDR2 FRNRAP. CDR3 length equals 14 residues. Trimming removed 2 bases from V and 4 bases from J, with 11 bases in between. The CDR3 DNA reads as TGTGCTAGTGGTTTGAGGGAGGGCGGCTATGGCTACACCTTC. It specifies CASGLREGGYGYTF.

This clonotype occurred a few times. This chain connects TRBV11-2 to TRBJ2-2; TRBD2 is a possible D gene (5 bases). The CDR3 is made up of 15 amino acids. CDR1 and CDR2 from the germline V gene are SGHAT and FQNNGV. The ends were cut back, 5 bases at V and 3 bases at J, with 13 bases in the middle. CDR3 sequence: CASSQLGIDTGELFF. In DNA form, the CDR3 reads TGTGCCAGCAGCCAACTAGGGATAGACACCGGGGAGCTGTTTTTT.

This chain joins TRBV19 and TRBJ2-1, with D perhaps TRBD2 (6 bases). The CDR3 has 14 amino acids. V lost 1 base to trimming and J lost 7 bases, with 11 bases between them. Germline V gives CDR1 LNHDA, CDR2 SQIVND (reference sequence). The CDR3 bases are TGTGCCAGTAGTATAGTCGGCGGGACTAATGAGCAGTTCTTC. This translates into CASSIVGGTNEQFF. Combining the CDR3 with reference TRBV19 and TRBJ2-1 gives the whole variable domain DGGITQSPKYLFRKEGQNVTLSCEQNLNHDAMYWYRQDPGQGLRLIYYSQIVNDFQKGDIAEGYSVSREKKESFPLTVTSAQKNPTAFYLCASSIVGGTNEQFFGPGTRLTVL.

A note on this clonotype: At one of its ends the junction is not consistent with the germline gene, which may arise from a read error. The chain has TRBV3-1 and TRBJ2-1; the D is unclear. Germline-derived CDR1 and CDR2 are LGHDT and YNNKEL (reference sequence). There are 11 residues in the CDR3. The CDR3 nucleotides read TGTGCCAGCAGCCAAGTGGATGAGCACTTCTTC. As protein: CASSQVDEHFF.